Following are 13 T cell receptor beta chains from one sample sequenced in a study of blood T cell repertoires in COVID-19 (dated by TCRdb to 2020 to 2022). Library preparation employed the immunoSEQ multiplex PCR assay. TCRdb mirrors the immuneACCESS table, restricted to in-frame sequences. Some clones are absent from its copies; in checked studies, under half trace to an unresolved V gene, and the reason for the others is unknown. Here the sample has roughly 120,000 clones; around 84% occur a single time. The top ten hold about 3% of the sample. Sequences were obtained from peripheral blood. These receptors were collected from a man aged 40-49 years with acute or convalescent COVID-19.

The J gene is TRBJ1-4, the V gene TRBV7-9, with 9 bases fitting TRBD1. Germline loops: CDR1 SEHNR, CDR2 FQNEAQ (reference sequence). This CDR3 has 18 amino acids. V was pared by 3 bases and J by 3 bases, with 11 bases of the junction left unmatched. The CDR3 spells CASSFTGTGWLANEKLFF. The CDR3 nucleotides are TGTGCCAGCAGCTTTACCGGGACAGGGTGGTTGGCTAATGAAAAACTGTTTTTT.

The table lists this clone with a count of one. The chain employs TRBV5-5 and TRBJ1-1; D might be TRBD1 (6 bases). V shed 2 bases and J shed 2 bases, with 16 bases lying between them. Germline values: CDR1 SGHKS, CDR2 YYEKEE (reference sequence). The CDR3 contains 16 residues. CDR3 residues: CASSFRRGEGNTEAFF. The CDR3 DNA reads TGTGCCAGCAGCTTCCGAAGGGGGGAGGGAAACACTGAAGCTTTCTTT.

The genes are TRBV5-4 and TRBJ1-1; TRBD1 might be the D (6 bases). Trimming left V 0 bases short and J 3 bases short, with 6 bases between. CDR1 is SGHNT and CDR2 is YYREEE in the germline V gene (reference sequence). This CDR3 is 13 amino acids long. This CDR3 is CASSLDRDTEAFF. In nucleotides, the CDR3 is TGTGCCAGCAGCTTGGACAGGGACACTGAAGCTTTCTTT.

The CDR3 is CASISVTWYGYTF. DNA for the CDR3: TGTGCCAGCATCAGTGTGACTTGGTATGGCTACACCTTC. This chain uses TRBV12-3 or TRBV12-4 with TRBJ1-2; no definite D call. V lost 7 bases and J lost 5, with 14 bases in between. The CDR3 has 13 residues.

Written as DNA, the CDR3 is TGTGCCAGCAGCTTCCAGCGGGGGGCCTATACGCAGTATTTT. It specifies CASSFQRGAYTQYF. The chain links TRBV7-2 to TRBJ2-3; 9 bases align to TRBD2. Trimming took 3 bases from V and 7 from J; bases not matched to a gene: 5. The germline CDR1 and CDR2 sequences are SGHTA and FQGNSA. The CDR3 runs 14 residues.

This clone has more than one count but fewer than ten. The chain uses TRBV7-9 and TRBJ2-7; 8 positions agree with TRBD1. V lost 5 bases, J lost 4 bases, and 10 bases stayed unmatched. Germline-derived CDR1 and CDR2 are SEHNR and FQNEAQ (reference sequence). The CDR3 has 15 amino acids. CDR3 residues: CASSLRTGIGYEQYF. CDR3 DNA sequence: TGTGCCAGCAGCCTGAGGACAGGGATAGGATACGAGCAGTACTTC.

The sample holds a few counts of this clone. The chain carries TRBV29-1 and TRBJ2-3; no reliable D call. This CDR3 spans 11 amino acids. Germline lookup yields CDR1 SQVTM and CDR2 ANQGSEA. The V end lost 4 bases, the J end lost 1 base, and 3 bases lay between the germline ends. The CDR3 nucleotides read TGCAGCGTTGTAGGCACAGATACGCAGTATTTT. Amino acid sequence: CSVVGTDTQYF.

CDR3 sequence reads: CASSPTGGGGYTF. The CDR3 DNA sequence: TGTGCCAGCAGCCCGACAGGGGGCGGAGGCTACACCTTC. This chain links TRBV7-9 with TRBJ1-2; 10 positions match TRBD1. This CDR3 is 13 amino acids long. Germline loops: CDR1 SEHNR, CDR2 FQNEAQ (reference sequence). V dropped 5 bases and J dropped 8; count of bases not matched to a gene: 5.

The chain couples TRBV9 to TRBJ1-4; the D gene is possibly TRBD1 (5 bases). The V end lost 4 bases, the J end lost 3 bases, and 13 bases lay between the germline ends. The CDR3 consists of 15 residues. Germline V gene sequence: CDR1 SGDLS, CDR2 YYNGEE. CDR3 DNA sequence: TGTGCCAGCAGCCGACCGGCAGGGCCTAATGAAAAACTGTTTTTT. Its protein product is CASSRPAGPNEKLFF.

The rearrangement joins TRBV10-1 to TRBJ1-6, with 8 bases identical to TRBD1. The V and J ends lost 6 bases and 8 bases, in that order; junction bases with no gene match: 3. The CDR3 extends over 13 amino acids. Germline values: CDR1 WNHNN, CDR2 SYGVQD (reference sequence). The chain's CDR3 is CASSPDRDSPLHF. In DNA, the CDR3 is TGCGCCAGCAGCCCGGACAGGGATTCACCCCTCCACTTT.

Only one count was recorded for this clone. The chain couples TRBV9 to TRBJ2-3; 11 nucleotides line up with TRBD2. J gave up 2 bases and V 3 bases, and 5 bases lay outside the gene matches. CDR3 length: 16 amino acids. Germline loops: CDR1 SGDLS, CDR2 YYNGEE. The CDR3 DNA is TGTGCCAGCAGCGACCTAGCGGGGGGAAACACAGATACGCAGTATTTT. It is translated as CASSDLAGGNTDTQYF.

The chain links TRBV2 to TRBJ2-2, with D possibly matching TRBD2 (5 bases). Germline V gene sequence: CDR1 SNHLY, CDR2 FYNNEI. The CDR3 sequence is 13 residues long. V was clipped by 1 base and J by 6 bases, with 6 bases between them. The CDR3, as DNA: TGTGCCAGCAGTGAAGGTAGCGCCGGGGAGCTGTTTTTT. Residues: CASSEGSAGELFF.

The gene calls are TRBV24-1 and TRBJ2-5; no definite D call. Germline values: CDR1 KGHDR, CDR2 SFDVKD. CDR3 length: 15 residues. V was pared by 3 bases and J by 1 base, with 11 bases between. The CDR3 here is CATSDPHPSQETQYF. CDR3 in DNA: TGTGCCACCAGTGATCCCCACCCCAGCCAAGAGACCCAGTACTTC.